This TCR beta chain came from a study of Tregs in tolerant kidney transplant recipients. The CDR3 totals 14 residues. Germline values: CDR1 MNHNS, CDR2 SASEGT. Trimming stripped 6 bases from V and 5 bases from J, with 16 bases between. TCRdb's table, derived via immunoSEQ multiplex PCR, lists solely in-frame clones and lacks some. The table shows 62,000 or so clones, with about 98% occurring only once. V is TRBV6-1 and J is TRBJ2-5; maybe TRBD1 (5 bases). This TCR was recovered from a human donor who received a combined kidney and bone marrow transplant. Material: Tregs from blood, obtained before the transplant. This CDR3 is CASRIGALLETQYF. The CDR3 DNA follows: TGTGCCAGCAGGATAGGGGCCCTTCTGGAGACCCAGTACTTC.